Reported below is one T cell receptor beta chain. No antigen is known for it. Base qualities are not at hand, and no much larger clone is one base apart. The source of the sample is a study of blood T cell repertoires in COVID-19 (dated by TCRdb to the early 2020s). The study in broad terms: Collaborator samples came from the United States, Italy and Spain and covered acute and convalescent phases of COVID-19. The prospective study material was composed of cDNA or gDNA derived from T cells, B-cell-depleted T cells, or PBMCs. Subjects who had been exposed to COVID-19, were actively infected with it, or had recovered from it provided the deeply sampled blood TCRbeta repertoires that made up the dataset. A freely available public database, intended as a resource for researchers studying the immune response to SARS-CoV-2, is where the repertoires were released. Samples came from the ongoing ImmuneRACE study (first 160 participants) plus 1,254 subjects from 6 global collaborators. Nearly every sample came with metadata listing a de-identified subject ID, COVID-19 status, age in years and sex. HLA class I and class II types, where available, came from metadata supplied by the sample provider rather than from assay-based typing. The full study reports these points: The amount of clinical and demographic metadata varied by source and participant and was provided uncurated.

Collaborating institutions collected whole blood in K2EDTA tubes following their own protocols. Collaborator samples were shipped for TCRbeta analysis as frozen whole blood, isolated PBMCs, or DNA extracted from either sample type. The germline ends are 7 bases apart after V is trimmed by 3 bases and J by 5 bases. Taken from the germline V gene, the CDR1 and CDR2 loops are SGHTA and FQGNSA. Taken from cysteine to phenylalanine, the CDR3 has 13 residues. Only CDR3 DNA is held: 39 bases, read in frame from base 1. TCRbeta CDR3 regions were amplified from genomic DNA by means of the immunoSEQ Assay, a bias-controlled multiplex PCR. On the authors' methods: The number of nucleated cells in each sample was estimated by amplification of reference gene primers within the assay. To quantify the absolute abundance of each unique TCRbeta CDR3 rearrangement, sequence reads were collapsed and filtered. For each sample, productive Simpson clonality was calculated by taking the square root of Simpson's diversity index across productive rearrangements. Imported from immuneACCESS, the table was reduced by TCRdb to in-frame sequences with V and J called. These copies leave out some clones; in studies compared against another copy, an unresolved V gene accounts for under half, and the cause of the remainder is not known. That table supplies the V and J calls and clone size; D and trimming were determined from the DNA. The sample has 85,000 to 110,000 clones on record, roughly 90% of them singletons. Together, the top ten hold around 3.7% of the sample.

Specimen: peripheral blood. The TCR comes from a woman aged 55 to 70 with acute or convalescent COVID-19. This sequence uses TRBV7-2 and TRBJ1-4, with a tentative D gene TRBD1 over 6 matching bases. The DNA reads as follows: TGTGCCAGCAGCTTTGGACAGAATGAAAAACTGTTTTTT. Its protein is CASSFGQNEKLFF.